The next 10 T cell receptor beta chains were all read from a single sample in a study of CD8+CD57+ T cells in acquired aplastic anemia. An expansion of CD8+CD57+ cells by flow cytometry had been shown in patients chosen for sequencing. The template for TCR beta VDJ and CDR3 sequence profiling was genomic DNA. TCRdb re-called the reads with MiXCR, one entry per CDR3 protein. The sample has about 120,000 distinct CDR3 sequences, over 55% seen once. The specimen sequenced was sorted CD4+, CD8+, or CD8+CD57+ T cells (not recorded which) from PBMCs. The receptor set was obtained from a human donor with aplastic anemia.

V is TRBV9 and J is TRBJ1-2; D gene ambiguous. V was shortened by 0 bases and J by 3 bases, with 6 bases between the two germline ends. The CDR3 length is 13 residues. Looked up from germline, CDR1 is SGDLS and CDR2 is YYNGEE. DNA for the CDR3: TGTGCCAGCAGCGTAGGAGGAGACTATGGCTACACCTTC. This encodes CASSVGGDYGYTF.

The chain carries TRBV9 and TRBJ2-2; possibly TRBD2 for D (7 bases). Deletions cut 1 base from V and 5 bases from J, with 12 bases between. The V gene's germline CDR1 is SGDLS and CDR2 YYNGEE. The CDR3 has 15 amino acids. CDR3 nucleotide sequence: TGTGCCAGCAGCGTACAAGGGGGGGGGACCGGGGAGCTGTTTTTT. It is translated as CASSVQGGGTGELFF.

CDR3 residues: CASSVSDGNEKLFF. CDR3 nucleotides: TGTGCCAGCAGCGTCTCCGACGGCAATGAAAAACTGTTTTTT. This chain uses TRBV9 with TRBJ1-4; no definite D call. Trimming pared 2 bases from V and 5 bases from J, leaving 10 bases between. Germline V CDR1 and CDR2: SGDLS, YYNGEE. The CDR3 extends over 14 amino acids.

This sequence joins TRBV7-3 and TRBJ2-3; D unclear. CDR3 size: 14 residues. CDR1 and CDR2 (germline): SGHTA, FQGTGA. Trimming left V 2 bases short and J 4 bases short, with 10 bases between. Here the CDR3 DNA reads TGTGCCAGCAGCTTACGTCGCGGTGCAGATACGCAGTATTTT. It codes for CASSLRRGADTQYF.

The rearrangement joins TRBV29-1 to TRBJ1-1; D is unresolved. Germline CDR1 reads SQVTM; CDR2 reads ANQGSEA. V was shortened by 4 bases and J by 0 bases, with 6 bases between the two germline ends. This CDR3 spans 12 amino acids. CDR3: CSVAIMNTEAFF. Written as DNA, the CDR3 is TGCAGCGTTGCCATCATGAACACTGAAGCTTTCTTT.

The chain uses TRBV7-9 and TRBJ1-2; D not resolved. The CDR3 contains 13 residues. The V gene's germline CDR1 is SEHNR and CDR2 FQNEAQ (reference sequence). The V end was cut by 6 bases, the J end by 0 bases, with 8 bases between. The CDR3 sequence is CASRVGTNYGYTF. CDR3 sequence (DNA): TGTGCCAGCAGAGTGGGAACTAACTATGGCTACACCTTC. The entire variable domain, with the rest obtained from reference TRBV7-9 and TRBJ1-2, is as follows: DTGVSQNPRHKITKRGQNVTFRCDPISEHNRLYWYRQTLGQGPEFLTYFQNEAQLEKSRLLSDRFSAERPKGSFSTLEIQRTEQGDSAMYLCASRVGTNYGYTFGSGTRLTVV.

The chain is built from TRBV25-1 and TRBJ1-2; 7 bases fit TRBD1. CDR1 is MGHDK and CDR2 is SYGVNS in the germline V gene. With 6 bases clipped from V and 6 bases from J, the junction kept 10 bases outside the gene matches. The CDR3 sequence is 14 residues long. The CDR3 DNA reads TGTGCCAGCAGCGATATCGACAGGGAACATGGCTACACCTTC. Protein sequence: CASSDIDREHGYTF.

The chain recombines TRBV29-1 with TRBJ2-3; D not certain. Germline CDR1 SQVTM, CDR2 ANQGSEA. V lost 0 bases and J 0 bases, leaving 7 bases between the germline ends. The CDR3 sequence is 14 residues long. The CDR3 DNA follows: TGCAGCGTTGAAGACTTGGGAAGCACAGATACGCAGTATTTT. This translates into CSVEDLGSTDTQYF.

With respect to this clonotype: Being one base from a much bigger clone, this may be a read error. CDR3 residues: CASSELNHPYEQYF. The CDR3 DNA is TGTGCCAGCAGTGAACTCAACCACCCCTACGAGCAGTACTTC. The chain is built from TRBV6-1 and TRBJ2-7, with D hard to call. CDR3 size: 14 residues. Between the trimmed V and J ends, which lost 2 bases and 2 bases, there was a span of 10 bases. Germline V lookup: CDR1 MNHNS, CDR2 SASEGT.

The sample holds one count of this clonotype. The V call is TRBV4-1, the J call TRBJ2-7; tentative D call: TRBD2 (5 bases). CDR1 is MGHRA and CDR2 is YSYEKL in the germline V gene. The ends were cut back, 5 bases at V and 1 base at J, with 12 bases in the middle. CDR3 length: 14 residues. The DNA of the CDR3 is TGCGCCAGCAGCTGGGAACGGGGTTCCTACGAGCAGTACTTC. Its protein product is CASSWERGSYEQYF.